This T cell receptor (beta chain) was captured by sequencing in a study of lung T cells in sarcoidosis with Löfgren's syndrome. Across the whole study: Löfgren's syndrome patients were the main repertoire analysis focus.

At least ten counts were recorded for this clonotype. TCRdb recomputed calls from the reads with MiXCR, one row per CDR3 protein. The sample comprises about 63,000 distinct CDR3 sequences, 21% of which are singletons, and about 2.3% rests with the top ten. The receptor comes from a human donor with sarcoidosis (Löfgren's syndrome or another form), or a control subject (not recorded which). The specimen was CD4+ T cells from PBMCs.

The CDR3 DNA reads as TGTGCCACCAGCAGAGATCCCGCAGGGGCGGGTGAGCAGTTCTTC. Translated, it gives CATSRDPAGAGEQFF. The chain recombines TRBV15 with TRBJ2-1, with D possibly TRBD1 on 6 matching bases. Trimming took off 0 bases at V and 9 bases at J, with 15 bases between the two ends. The CDR3 has 15 amino acids. CDR1 and CDR2 (germline): LNHNV, YYDKDF (reference sequence).